The present T cell receptor beta chain was sequenced within a study of T cell responses to AZD1222 COVID-19 vaccine. Study background: The analysis combined second doses at about 4 or about 12 weeks.

The assay was immunoSEQ multiplex PCR, and TCRdb's table has in-frame clones only and misses some. The sample has roughly 130,000 clones; 92% are singletons. From germline, CDR1 is MNHEY and CDR2 SVGAGI. The CDR3 consists of 14 residues. Trimming took 5 bases from V and 8 from J; bases not matched to a gene: 6. The sample in question was peripheral blood, obtained on day 0 of AZD1222 vaccination. This chain links TRBV6-5 with TRBJ1-4; TRBD1 matches 9 bases. The clonotype comes from an adult in good health. The CDR3 region has the DNA TGTGCCAGCAGTCTGACAGGGGGGAGAGAAAAACTGTTTTTT. Encoded protein: CASSLTGGREKLFF.